The 11 T cell receptor beta chains below all came from one sample that was sequenced in a study of T cell responses to AZD1222 COVID-19 vaccine. The repertoire was sequenced with immunoSEQ multiplex PCR; TCRdb's copy has only in-frame clones and lacks some. The sample shows about 120,000 clones, roughly four fifths of them seen only once. Sequences were derived from peripheral blood, sampled on day 0 of AZD1222 vaccination. The receptors were sampled from an adult in good health.

This rearrangement joins TRBV7-2 to TRBJ2-4; 8 bases match TRBD1. CDR3 length: 16 amino acids. V lost 7 bases to trimming and J lost 3 bases; unmatched junction nucleotides: 11. The germline V gene has CDR1 SGHTA and CDR2 FQGNSA. The CDR3 DNA follows: TGTGCCAGCAACCGTGGACAGGGCATTGGCAAAAACATTCAGTACTTC. Its protein is CASNRGQGIGKNIQYF.

V is TRBV6-5 and J is TRBJ1-3; weak D call: TRBD1 (5 bases). This CDR3 is 14 amino acids long. The V gene lost 5 bases and the J gene lost 0 bases, with 8 bases spanning the gap. Germline CDR1 is MNHEY and CDR2 is SVGAGI. CDR3 protein: CASSRQSSGNTIYF. The CDR3 DNA reads TGTGCCAGCAGTCGACAGTCCTCTGGAAACACCATATATTTT.

The rearrangement links TRBV3-1 (or the pseudogene TRBV3-2) to TRBJ1-2, with D hard to call. Germline V gene sequence: CDR1 LGHDT, CDR2 YNNKEL (reference sequence). This CDR3 has 17 amino acids. Trimming stripped 4 bases from V and 0 bases from J, with 18 bases between. The CDR3 spells CASSPLVGGITNYGYTF. The CDR3 region has the DNA TGTGCCAGCAGCCCGCTGGTAGGAGGGATTACTAACTATGGCTACACCTTC.

The chain has TRBV3-1 (or the pseudogene TRBV3-2) and TRBJ2-5; 7 bases agree with TRBD1. The CDR3 length is 15 residues. Looked up from germline, CDR1 is LGHDT and CDR2 is YNNKEL (reference sequence). J gave up 2 bases and V 7 bases, and 10 bases lay outside the gene matches. The CDR3 spells CASTQRGPIQETQYF. Here the CDR3 DNA reads TGTGCCAGCACTCAAAGGGGGCCTATTCAAGAGACCCAGTACTTC.

The chain employs TRBV5-1 and TRBJ2-2; TRBD1 might be the D (6 bases). The V gene lost 3 bases and the J gene lost 7 bases, with 16 bases spanning the gap. This CDR3 region has 15 residues. The germline gives CDR1 SGHRS, CDR2 YFSETQ. DNA for the CDR3: TGCGCCAGCAGCTCCTCGGACAGATTACGCGGGGAGCTGTTTTTT. As protein: CASSSSDRLRGELFF.

The chain combines TRBV12-3 or TRBV12-4 with TRBJ1-1; no definite D call. V shed 3 bases and J shed 4 bases, with 6 bases lying between them. The CDR3 has 12 amino acids. CDR3: CASSFEVTEAFF. CDR3 DNA sequence: TGTGCCAGCAGTTTTGAGGTCACTGAAGCTTTCTTT.

This sequence joins TRBV9 and TRBJ2-2; D perhaps matches TRBD1 (5 bases). Between the trimmed V and J ends, which lost 4 bases and 1 base, there was a span of 14 bases. This CDR3 contains 16 residues. CDR1 is SGDLS and CDR2 is YYNGEE in the germline V gene. CDR3 nucleotides: TGTGCCAGCAGCTCACAGGCTAGGGGGAACACCGGGGAGCTGTTTTTT. The encoded protein is CASSSQARGNTGELFF.

This clone has a single count. The chain employs TRBV4-3 and TRBJ2-2, with D possibly TRBD1 on 7 matching bases. Germline CDR1 and CDR2: LGHNA and YSLEER. V lost 1 base to trimming and J lost 5 bases, with 17 bases between them. The CDR3 runs to 17 residues. CDR3 sequence reads: CASSQALRGRGTGELFF. In DNA, the CDR3 is TGCGCCAGCAGCCAAGCTTTGAGGGGGCGGGGAACCGGGGAGCTGTTTTTT.

The J gene is TRBJ1-2, the V gene TRBV18; TRBD1 agrees at 8 bases. V lost 3 bases to trimming and J lost 5 bases; unmatched junction nucleotides: 2. CDR1 and CDR2 from the germline V gene are KGHSH and LQKENI. The CDR3 sequence is 13 residues long. The CDR3 sequence: CASSPDRVYGYTF. The CDR3, as DNA: TGTGCCAGCTCACCGGACAGGGTGTATGGCTACACCTTC.

V usage is TRBV28 and J usage is TRBJ2-1; D is unresolved. CDR1 is MDHEN and CDR2 is SYDVKM in the germline V gene. Trimming removed 6 bases from V and 0 bases from J, with 12 bases in between. This CDR3 spans 15 amino acids. The CDR3 coding sequence is TGTGCCAGCAGCCAAAGGGTGAGCTCCTACAATGAGCAGTTCTTC. Translating it yields CASSQRVSSYNEQFF.

This clone turned up a few times. Mismatch with germline at one junction end may stem from a read error. The chain is built from TRBV2 and TRBJ2-7, with 7 bases matching TRBD2. There are 15 residues in the CDR3. In germline, CDR1 is SNHLY, CDR2 FYNNEI. CDR3 residues: CASSAGAGPSHEQYF. The CDR3 nucleotides are TGTGCCAGCAGTGCGGGAGCGGGGCCCTCCCACGAGCAGTACTTC. Filled out from reference TRBV2 and TRBJ2-7, the complete variable domain reads EPEVTQTPSHQVTQMGQEVILRCVPISNHLYFYWYRQILGQKVEFLVSFYNNEISEKSEIFDDQFSVERPDGSNFTLKIRSTKLEDSAMYFCASSAGAGPSHEQYFGPGTRLTVT.